This TCR beta chain emerged from a study of graft-versus-host responses after intestinal transplantation. J lost 4 bases, V lost 4 bases, and 11 bases had no gene match. The CDR3 sequence is 18 residues long. The germline gives CDR1 SGHRS, CDR2 YFSETQ. This clone was recorded only once. The protocol was immunoSEQ multiplex PCR, while the TCRdb copy is restricted to in-frame clones and leaves out a portion. In the table there are 7,000 or so clones, approximately 25% of which are singletons. Irradiated, violet-dye-labeled stimulator cells, roughly 200,000 in number, were plated with roughly 200,000 CFSE-labeled responder cells. The study's findings and limits: The presence of high graft-versus-host to host-versus-graft clonal ratios in allografts characterized patients with graft-donor T cell macrochimerism.

The rearrangement uses TRBV5-1 and TRBJ2-5; 15 bases line up with TRBD2. This sample comprised alloreactive CD8+ T cells from a mixed lymphocyte reaction culture, obtained before transplantation. Documented subset: CFSE-low proliferating T cells sorted from approximately 6-day pre-transplant mixed lymphocyte reaction (GvH or HvG direction). The sequence was obtained from a human patient who was an organ donor for intestinal transplantation. This CDR3 reads CASSPPGLAGGGRETQYF. As DNA, the CDR3 is TGCGCCAGCAGCCCGCCGGGACTAGCGGGAGGCGGAAGAGAGACCCAGTACTTC.